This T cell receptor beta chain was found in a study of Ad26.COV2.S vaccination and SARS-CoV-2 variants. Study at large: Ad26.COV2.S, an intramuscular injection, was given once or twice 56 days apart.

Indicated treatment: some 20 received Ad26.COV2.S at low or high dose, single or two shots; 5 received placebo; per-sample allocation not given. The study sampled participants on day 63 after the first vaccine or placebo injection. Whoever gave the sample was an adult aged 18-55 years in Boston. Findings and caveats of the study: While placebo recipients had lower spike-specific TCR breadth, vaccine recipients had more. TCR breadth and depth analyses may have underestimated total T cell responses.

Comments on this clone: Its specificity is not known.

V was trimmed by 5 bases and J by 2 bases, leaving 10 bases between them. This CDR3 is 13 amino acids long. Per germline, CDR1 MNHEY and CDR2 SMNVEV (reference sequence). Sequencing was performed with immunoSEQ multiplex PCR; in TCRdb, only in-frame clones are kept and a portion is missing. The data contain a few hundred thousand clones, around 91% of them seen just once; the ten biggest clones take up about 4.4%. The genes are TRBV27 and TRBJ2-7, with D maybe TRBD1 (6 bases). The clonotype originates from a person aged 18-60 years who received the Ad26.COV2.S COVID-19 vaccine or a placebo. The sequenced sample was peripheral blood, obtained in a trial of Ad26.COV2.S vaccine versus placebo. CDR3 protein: CASSPQGPYEQYF. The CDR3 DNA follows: TGTGCCAGCAGTCCACAGGGTCCCTACGAGCAGTACTTC.